This note documents a single TCR beta chain sequence. TCRdb used MiXCR to reprocess the RT-PCR reads, holding one entry per CDR3 protein. The table records 650,000 to 800,000 distinct CDR3 sequences, approximately 14% of them present only once. This clonotype originated in a female donor in good health, serving as a healthy control. The sample taken for sequencing was memory CD4+ T cells from blood.

CDR3 coding DNA: TGTGCCAGCAGTTTAATCGCTAGCGGGACAGACGAGCAGTACTTC. Translated, it gives CASSLIASGTDEQYF. The rearrangement joins TRBV27 to TRBJ2-7, with 9 bases fitting TRBD2. V lost 2 bases to trimming and J lost 5 bases; unmatched junction nucleotides: 7. The CDR3 totals 15 residues. Germline V gives CDR1 MNHEY, CDR2 SMNVEV (reference sequence).